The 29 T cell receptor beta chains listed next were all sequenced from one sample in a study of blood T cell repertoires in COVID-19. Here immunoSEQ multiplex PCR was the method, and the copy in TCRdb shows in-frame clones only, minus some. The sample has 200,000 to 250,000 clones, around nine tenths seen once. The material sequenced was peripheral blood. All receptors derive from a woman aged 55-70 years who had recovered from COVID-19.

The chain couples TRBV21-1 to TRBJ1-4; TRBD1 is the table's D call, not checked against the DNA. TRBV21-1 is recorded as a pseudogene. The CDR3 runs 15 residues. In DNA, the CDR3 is TGTGCCAGCAGCAAGGGACACCCTCTCCCGGAAAAACTGTTTTTT. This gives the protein CASSKGHPLPEKLFF.

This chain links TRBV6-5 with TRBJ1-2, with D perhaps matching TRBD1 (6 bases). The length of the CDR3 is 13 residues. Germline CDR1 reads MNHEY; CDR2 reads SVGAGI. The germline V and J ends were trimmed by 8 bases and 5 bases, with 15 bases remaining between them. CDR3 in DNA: TGTGCCAGCTCCCCCGACAGGAGATATGGCTACACCTTC. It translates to CASSPDRRYGYTF.

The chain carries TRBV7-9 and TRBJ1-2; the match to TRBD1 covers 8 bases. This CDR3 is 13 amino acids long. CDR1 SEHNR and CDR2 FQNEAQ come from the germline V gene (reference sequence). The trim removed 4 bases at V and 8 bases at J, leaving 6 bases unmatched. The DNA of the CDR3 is TGTGCCAGCAGCTCTCAGGGGGCTGAAGGCTACACCTTC. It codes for CASSSQGAEGYTF. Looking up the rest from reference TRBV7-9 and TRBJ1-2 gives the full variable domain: DTGVSQNPRHKITKRGQNVTFRCDPISEHNRLYWYRQTLGQGPEFLTYFQNEAQLEKSRLLSDRFSAERPKGSFSTLEIQRTEQGDSAMYLCASSSQGAEGYTFGSGTRLTVV.

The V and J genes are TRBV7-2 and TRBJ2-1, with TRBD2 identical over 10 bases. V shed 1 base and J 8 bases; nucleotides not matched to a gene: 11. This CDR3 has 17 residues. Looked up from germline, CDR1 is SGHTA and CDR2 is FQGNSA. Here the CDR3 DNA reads TGTGCCAGCAGCTTAGAGGGGGCTAGCGGGGGATGGCATGAGCAGTTCTTC. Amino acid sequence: CASSLEGASGGWHEQFF.

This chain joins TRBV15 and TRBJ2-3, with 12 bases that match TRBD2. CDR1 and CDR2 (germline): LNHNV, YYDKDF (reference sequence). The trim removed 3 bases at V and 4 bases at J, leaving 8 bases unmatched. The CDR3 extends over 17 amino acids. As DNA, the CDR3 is TGTGCCACCAGCAGCGCTAGCGGGGGGGCTGGGGCAGATACGCAGTATTTT. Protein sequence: CATSSASGGAGADTQYF.

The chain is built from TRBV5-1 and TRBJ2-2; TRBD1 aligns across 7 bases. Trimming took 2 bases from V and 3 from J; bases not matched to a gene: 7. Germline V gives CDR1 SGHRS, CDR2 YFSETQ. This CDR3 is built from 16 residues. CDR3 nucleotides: TGCGCCAGCAGCTTCGCGCCAACAGGGGACACCGGGGAGCTGTTTTTT. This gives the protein CASSFAPTGDTGELFF.

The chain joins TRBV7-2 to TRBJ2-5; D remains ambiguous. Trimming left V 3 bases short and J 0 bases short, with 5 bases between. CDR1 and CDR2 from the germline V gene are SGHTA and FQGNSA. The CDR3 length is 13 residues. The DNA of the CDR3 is TGTGCCAGCAGCTTGAGCAACCAAGAGACCCAGTACTTC. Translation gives CASSLSNQETQYF.

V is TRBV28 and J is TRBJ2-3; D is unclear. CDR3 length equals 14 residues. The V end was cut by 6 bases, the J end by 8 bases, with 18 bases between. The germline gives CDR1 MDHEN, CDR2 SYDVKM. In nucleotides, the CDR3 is TGTGCCAGCAGGAACGTTTCTAACCTCGGTACGCAGTATTTT. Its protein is CASRNVSNLGTQYF.

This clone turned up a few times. Written as DNA, the CDR3 is TGCGCCAGCAGAGACGCCGGGACAGCTTACAATGAGCAGTTCTTC. It specifies CASRDAGTAYNEQFF. The chain has TRBV5-1 and TRBJ2-1, with 7 bases matching TRBD1. Losses at the gene ends were 5 bases for V and 4 bases for J; bases not matched to a gene: 9. Germline CDR1 SGHRS, CDR2 YFSETQ. The CDR3 runs 15 residues.

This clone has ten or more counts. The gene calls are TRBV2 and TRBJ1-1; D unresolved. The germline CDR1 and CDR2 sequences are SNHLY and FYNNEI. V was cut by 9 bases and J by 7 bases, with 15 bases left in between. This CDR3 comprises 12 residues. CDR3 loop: CARSGGRIEAFF. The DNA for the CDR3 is TGTGCCAGGTCGGGAGGGCGGATTGAAGCTTTCTTT.

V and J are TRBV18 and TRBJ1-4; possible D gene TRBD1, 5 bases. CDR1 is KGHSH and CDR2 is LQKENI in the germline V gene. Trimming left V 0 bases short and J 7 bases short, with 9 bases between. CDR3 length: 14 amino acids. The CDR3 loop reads CASSPPGGSEKLFF. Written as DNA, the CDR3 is TGTGCCAGCTCACCACCGGGGGGGTCTGAAAAACTGTTTTTT. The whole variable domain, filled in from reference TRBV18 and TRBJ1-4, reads NAGVMQNPRHLVRRRGQEARLRCSPMKGHSHVYWYRQLPEEGLKFMVYLQKENIIDESGMPKERFSAEFPKEGPSILRIQQVVRGDSAAYFCASSPPGGSEKLFFGSGTQLSVL.

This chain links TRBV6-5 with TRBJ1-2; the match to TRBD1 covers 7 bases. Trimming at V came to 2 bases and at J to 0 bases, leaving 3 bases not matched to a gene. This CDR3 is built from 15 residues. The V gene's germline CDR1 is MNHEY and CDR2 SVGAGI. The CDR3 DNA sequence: TGTGCCAGCAGTTACCAGGGGACAGCTAACTATGGCTACACCTTC. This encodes CASSYQGTANYGYTF.

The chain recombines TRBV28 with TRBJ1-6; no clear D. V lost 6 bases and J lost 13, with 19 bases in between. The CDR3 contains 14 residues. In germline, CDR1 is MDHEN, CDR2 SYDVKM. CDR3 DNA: TGTGCCAGCAGGCCGACGGACGGGATGAGGCCCCTCCACTTT. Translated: CASRPTDGMRPLHF.

In DNA, the CDR3 is TGCAGTGCTCGGGGCACAGATACGCAGTATTTT. The encoded protein is CSARGTDTQYF. The chain employs TRBV20-1 and TRBJ2-3; D is undetermined. This CDR3 contains 11 residues. The V and J ends lost 5 bases and 1 base respectively, with 4 bases between them. CDR1 DFQATT and CDR2 SNEGSKA come from the germline V gene (reference sequence).

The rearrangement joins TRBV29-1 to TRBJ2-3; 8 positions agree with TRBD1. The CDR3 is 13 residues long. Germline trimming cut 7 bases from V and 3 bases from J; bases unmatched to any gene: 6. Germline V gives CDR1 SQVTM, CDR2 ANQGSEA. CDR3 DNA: TGCAGCGCCAGGGGGCAGGGGACAGATACGCAGTATTTT. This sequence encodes CSARGQGTDTQYF.

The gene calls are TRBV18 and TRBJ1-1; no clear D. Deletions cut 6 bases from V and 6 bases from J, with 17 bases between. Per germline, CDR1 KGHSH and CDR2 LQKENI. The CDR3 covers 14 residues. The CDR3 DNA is TGTGCCAGCTCCCCTAGTTTTTACCTCGCTGAAGCTTTCTTT. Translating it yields CASSPSFYLAEAFF.

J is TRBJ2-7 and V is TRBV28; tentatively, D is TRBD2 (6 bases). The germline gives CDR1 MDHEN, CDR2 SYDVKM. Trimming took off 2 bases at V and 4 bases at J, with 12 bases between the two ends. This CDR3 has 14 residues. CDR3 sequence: CASSLEGGRYEQYF. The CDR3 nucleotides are TGTGCCAGCAGTTTAGAGGGAGGAAGATACGAGCAGTACTTC.

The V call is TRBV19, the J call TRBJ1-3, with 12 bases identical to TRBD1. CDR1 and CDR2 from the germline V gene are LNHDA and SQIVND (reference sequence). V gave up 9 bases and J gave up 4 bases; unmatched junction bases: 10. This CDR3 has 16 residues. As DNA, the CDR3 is TGTGCCAGCGCACCGGGACAGGGGGCAAACGGAAACACCATATATTTT. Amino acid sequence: CASAPGQGANGNTIYF.

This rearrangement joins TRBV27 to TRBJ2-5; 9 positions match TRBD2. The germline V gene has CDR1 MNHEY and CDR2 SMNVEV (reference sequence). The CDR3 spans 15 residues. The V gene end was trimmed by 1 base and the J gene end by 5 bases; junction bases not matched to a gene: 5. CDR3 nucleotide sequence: TGTGCCAGCAGTTTATGGAGGACTAGCGTGGAGACCCAGTACTTC. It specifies CASSLWRTSVETQYF.

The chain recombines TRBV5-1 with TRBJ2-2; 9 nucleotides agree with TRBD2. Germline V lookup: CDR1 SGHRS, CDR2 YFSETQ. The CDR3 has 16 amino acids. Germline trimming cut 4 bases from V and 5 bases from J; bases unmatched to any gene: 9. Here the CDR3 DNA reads TGCGCCAGCAGCGGCAGCGGGGGGTTCGGGACCGGGGAGCTGTTTTTT. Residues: CASSGSGGFGTGELFF. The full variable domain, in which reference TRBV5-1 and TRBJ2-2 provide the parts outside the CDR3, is KAGVTQTPRYLIKTRGQQVTLSCSPISGHRSVSWYQQTPGQGLQFLFEYFSETQRNKGNFPGRFSGRQFSNSRSEMNVSTLELGDSALYLCASSGSGGFGTGELFFGEGSRLTVL.

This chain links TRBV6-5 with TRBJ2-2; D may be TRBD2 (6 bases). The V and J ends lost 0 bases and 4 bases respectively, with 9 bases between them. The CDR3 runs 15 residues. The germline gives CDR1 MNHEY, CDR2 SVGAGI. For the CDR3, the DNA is TGTGCCAGCAGTTACTCGTGGGGAGGCACCGGGGAGCTGTTTTTT. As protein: CASSYSWGGTGELFF.

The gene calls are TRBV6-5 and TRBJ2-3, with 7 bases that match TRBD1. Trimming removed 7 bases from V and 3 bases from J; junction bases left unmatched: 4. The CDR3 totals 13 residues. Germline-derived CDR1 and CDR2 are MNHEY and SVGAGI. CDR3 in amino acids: CASTLDRTDTQYF. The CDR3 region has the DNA TGTGCCAGCACTTTGGACAGGACAGATACGCAGTATTTT.

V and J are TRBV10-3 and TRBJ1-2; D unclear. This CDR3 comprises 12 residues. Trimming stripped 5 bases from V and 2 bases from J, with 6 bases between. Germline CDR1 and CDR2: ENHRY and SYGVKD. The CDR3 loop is CAISPGNYGYTF. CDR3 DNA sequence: TGTGCCATCAGTCCAGGCAACTATGGCTACACCTTC.

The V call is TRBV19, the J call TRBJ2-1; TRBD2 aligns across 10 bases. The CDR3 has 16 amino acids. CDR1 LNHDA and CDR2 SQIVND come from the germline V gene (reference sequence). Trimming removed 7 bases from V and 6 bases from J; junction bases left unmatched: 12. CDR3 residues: CASTRALAGVLNEQFF. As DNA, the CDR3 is TGTGCCAGTACCAGAGCCCTAGCGGGGGTGCTCAATGAGCAGTTCTTC.

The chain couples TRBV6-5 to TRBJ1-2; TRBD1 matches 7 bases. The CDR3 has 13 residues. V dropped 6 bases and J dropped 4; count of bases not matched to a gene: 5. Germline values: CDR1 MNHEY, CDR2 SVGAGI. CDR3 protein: CASRPTGSYGYTF. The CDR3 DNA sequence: TGTGCCAGCAGGCCGACAGGGAGCTATGGCTACACCTTC.

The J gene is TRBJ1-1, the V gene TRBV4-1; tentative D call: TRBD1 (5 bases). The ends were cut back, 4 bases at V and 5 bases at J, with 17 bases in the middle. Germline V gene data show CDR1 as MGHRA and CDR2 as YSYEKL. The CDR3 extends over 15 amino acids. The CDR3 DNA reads TGCGCCAGCAGCCCTATAGGAGGACGGGGGACTGAAGCTTTCTTT. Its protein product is CASSPIGGRGTEAFF.

CDR3 bases: TGTGCCAGCAGTGAGCAGGGGTATGGCTACACCTTC. It encodes CASSEQGYGYTF. V usage is TRBV2 and J usage is TRBJ1-2; maybe TRBD1 (6 bases). Trimming cost V 3 bases and J 5 bases, with 7 bases left between them. Germline CDR1 and CDR2: SNHLY and FYNNEI. The CDR3 extends over 12 amino acids.

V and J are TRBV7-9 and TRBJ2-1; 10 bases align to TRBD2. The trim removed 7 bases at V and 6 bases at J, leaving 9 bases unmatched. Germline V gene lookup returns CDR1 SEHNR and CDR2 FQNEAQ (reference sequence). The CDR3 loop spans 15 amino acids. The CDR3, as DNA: TGTGCCAGCACCCTATGGACTAGCGGAGTCAATGAGCAGTTCTTC. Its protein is CASTLWTSGVNEQFF.

The CDR3 region has the DNA TGTGCCATCAGAGGGCGGGACGGGGAGCTGTTTTTT. Protein product: CAIRGRDGELFF. The J gene is TRBJ2-2, the V gene TRBV10-3, with D possibly TRBD2 on 6 matching bases. The CDR3 contains 12 residues. Trimming removed 6 bases at V and 7 bases at J, with 9 bases between. Per the germline V gene, CDR1 is ENHRY and CDR2 is SYGVKD.